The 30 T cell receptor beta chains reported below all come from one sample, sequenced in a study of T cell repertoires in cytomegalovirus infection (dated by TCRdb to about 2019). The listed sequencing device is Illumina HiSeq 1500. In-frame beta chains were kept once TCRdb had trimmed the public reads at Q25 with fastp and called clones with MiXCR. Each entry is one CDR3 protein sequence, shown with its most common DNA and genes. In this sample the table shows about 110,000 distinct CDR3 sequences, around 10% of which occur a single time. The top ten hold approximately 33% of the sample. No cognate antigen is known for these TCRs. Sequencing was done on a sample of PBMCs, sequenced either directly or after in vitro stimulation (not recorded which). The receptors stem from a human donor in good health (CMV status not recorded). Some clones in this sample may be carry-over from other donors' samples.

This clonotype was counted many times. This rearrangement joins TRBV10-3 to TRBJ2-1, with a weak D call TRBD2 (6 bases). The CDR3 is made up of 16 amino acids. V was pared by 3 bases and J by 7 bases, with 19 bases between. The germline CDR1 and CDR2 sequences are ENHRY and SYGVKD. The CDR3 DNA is TGTGCCATCAGTGATCCGACTAGTCCGAGTCGGAATGAGCAGTTCTTC. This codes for CAISDPTSPSRNEQFF.

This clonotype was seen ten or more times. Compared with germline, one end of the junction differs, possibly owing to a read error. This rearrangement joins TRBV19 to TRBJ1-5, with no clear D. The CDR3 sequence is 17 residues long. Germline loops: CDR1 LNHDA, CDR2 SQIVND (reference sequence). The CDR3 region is CLNLSTRWVNSNQPQHF. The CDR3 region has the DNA TGCCTAAACCTTAGTACCCGCTGGGTAAACAGCAATCAGCCCCAGCATTTT.

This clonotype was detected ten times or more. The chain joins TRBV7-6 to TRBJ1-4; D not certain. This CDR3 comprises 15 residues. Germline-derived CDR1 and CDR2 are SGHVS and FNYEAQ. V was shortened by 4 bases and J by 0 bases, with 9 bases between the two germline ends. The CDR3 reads CASSSTGATNEKLFF. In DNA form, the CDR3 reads TGTGCCAGCAGCTCTACCGGCGCAACTAATGAAAAACTGTTTTTT.

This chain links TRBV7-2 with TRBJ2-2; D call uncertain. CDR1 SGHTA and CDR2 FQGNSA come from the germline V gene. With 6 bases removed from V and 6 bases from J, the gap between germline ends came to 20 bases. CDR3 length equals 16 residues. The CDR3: CASRSGLGAQAGELFF. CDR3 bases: TGTGCCAGCAGATCCGGGTTAGGAGCCCAGGCCGGGGAGCTGTTTTTT. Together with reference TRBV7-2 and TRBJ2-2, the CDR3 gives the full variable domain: GAGVSQSPSNKVTEKGKDVELRCDPISGHTALYWYRQSLGQGLEFLIYFQGNSAPDKSGLPSDRFSAERTGGSVSTLTIQRTQQEDSAVYLCASRSGLGAQAGELFFGEGSRLTVL.

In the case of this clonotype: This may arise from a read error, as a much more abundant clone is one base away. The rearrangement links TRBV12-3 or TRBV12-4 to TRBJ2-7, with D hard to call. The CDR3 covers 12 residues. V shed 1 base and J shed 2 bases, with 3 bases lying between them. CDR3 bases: TGTGCCAGCAGTTTAGAGGCCTACGAGCAGTACTTC. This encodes CASSLEAYEQYF.

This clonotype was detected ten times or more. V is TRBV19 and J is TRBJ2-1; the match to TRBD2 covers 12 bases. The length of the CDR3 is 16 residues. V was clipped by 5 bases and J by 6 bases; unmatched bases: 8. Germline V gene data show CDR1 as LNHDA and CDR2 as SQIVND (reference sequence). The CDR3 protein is CASSSGGLAGLNEQFF. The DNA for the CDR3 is TGTGCCAGTAGTTCCGGGGGACTAGCGGGCCTCAATGAGCAGTTCTTC.

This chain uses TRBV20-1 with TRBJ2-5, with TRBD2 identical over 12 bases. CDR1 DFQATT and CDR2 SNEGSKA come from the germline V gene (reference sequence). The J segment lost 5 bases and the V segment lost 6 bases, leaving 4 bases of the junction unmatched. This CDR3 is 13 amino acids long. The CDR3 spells CSAPTSGSETQYF. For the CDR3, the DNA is TGCAGTGCCCCGACTAGCGGGAGTGAGACCCAGTACTTC.

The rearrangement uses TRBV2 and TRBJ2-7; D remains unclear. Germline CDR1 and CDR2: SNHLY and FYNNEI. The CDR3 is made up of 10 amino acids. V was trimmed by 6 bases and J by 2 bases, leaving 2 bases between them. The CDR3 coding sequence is TGTGCCAGCAGAACCTACGAGCAGTACTTC. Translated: CASRTYEQYF.

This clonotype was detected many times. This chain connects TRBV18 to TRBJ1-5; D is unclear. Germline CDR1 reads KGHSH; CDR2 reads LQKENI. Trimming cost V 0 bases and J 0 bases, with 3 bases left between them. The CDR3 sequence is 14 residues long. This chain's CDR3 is CASSPPYSNQPQHF. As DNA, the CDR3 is TGTGCCAGCTCACCACCCTATAGCAATCAGCCCCAGCATTTT.

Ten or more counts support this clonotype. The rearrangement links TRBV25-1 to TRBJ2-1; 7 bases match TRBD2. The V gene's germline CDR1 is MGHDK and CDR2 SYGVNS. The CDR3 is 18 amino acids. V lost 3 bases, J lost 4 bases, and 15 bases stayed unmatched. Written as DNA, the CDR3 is TGTGCCAGCAGTGATCGGCTAGCGGCAGGACGACCATACAATGAGCAGTTCTTC. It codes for CASSDRLAAGRPYNEQFF.

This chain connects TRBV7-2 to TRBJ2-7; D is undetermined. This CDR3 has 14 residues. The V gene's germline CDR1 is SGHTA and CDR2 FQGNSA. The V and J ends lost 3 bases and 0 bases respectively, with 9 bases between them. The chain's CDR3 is CASSFVADSYEQYF. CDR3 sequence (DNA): TGTGCCAGCAGCTTCGTAGCTGACTCCTACGAGCAGTACTTC.

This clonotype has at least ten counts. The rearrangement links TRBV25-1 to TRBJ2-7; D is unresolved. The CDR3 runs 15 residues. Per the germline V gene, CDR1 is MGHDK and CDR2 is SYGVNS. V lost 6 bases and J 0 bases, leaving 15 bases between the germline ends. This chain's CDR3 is CASSTYSDASYEQYF. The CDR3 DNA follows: TGTGCCAGCAGCACCTACAGCGACGCCTCCTACGAGCAGTACTTC.

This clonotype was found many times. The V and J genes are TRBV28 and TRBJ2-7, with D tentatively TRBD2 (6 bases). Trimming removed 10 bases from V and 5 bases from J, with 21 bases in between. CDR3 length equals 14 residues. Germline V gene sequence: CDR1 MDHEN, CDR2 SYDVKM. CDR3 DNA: TGTGCCACCACACACCGGGGGTTTTTTGACGAGCAGTACGTC. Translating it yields CATTHRGFFDEQYV.

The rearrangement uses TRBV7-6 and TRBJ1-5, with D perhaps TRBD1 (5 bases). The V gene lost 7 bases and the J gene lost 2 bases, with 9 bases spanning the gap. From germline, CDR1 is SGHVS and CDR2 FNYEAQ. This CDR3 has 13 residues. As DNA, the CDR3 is TGTGCCAGCATCCAAGGGGGCAATCAGCCCCAGCATTTT. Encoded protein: CASIQGGNQPQHF.

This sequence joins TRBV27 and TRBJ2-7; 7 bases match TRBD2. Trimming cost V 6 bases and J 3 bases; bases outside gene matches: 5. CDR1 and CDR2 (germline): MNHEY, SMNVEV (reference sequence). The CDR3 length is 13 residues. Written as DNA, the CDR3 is TGTGCCAGCAGGACCGGGACTAACTACGAGCAGTACTTC. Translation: CASRTGTNYEQYF.

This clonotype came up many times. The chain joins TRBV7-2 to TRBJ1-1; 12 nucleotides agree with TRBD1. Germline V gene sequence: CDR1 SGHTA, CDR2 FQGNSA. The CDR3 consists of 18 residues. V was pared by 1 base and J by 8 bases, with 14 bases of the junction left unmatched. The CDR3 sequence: CASSLGPTRGDRGREAFF. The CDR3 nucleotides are TGTGCCAGCAGCTTAGGGCCGACGCGAGGGGACAGGGGGCGGGAAGCTTTCTTT. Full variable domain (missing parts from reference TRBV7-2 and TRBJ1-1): GAGVSQSPSNKVTEKGKDVELRCDPISGHTALYWYRQSLGQGLEFLIYFQGNSAPDKSGLPSDRFSAERTGGSVSTLTIQRTQQEDSAVYLCASSLGPTRGDRGREAFFGQGTRLTVV.

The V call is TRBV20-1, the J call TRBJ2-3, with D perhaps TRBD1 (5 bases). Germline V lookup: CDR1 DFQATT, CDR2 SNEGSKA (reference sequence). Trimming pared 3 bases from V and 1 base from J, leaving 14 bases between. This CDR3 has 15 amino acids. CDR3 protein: CSARQRGSGTDTQYF. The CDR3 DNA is TGCAGTGCTAGGCAAAGGGGTTCTGGCACAGATACGCAGTATTTT.

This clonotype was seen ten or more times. The chain's CDR3 is CASSIQGSAYNEQFF. The CDR3 DNA is TGTGCCAGTAGTATACAGGGGTCCGCCTACAATGAGCAGTTCTTC. The chain joins TRBV19 to TRBJ2-1, with a tentative D call TRBD1 (6 bases). The germline V gene encodes CDR1 LNHDA and CDR2 SQIVND (reference sequence). The CDR3 is made up of 15 amino acids. Deletions cut 2 bases from V and 2 bases from J, with 10 bases between.

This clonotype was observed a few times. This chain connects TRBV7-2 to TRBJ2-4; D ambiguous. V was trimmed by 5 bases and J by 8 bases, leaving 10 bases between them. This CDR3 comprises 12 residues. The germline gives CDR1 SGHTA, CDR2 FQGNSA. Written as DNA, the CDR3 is TGTGCCAGCAGCGTCGATGCGGACATTCAGTACTTC. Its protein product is CASSVDADIQYF. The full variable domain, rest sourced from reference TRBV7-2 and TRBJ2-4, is GAGVSQSPSNKVTEKGKDVELRCDPISGHTALYWYRQSLGQGLEFLIYFQGNSAPDKSGLPSDRFSAERTGGSVSTLTIQRTQQEDSAVYLCASSVDADIQYFGAGTRLSVL.

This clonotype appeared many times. The chain's CDR3 is CASIPNGRAGNEQFF. CDR3 in DNA: TGTGCCAGCATTCCTAACGGGAGGGCAGGGAATGAGCAGTTCTTC. The V gene is TRBV12-3 or TRBV12-4, the J gene TRBJ2-1; 8 nucleotides align to TRBD2. The trim removed 7 bases at V and 7 bases at J, leaving 12 bases unmatched. The CDR3 is made up of 15 amino acids.

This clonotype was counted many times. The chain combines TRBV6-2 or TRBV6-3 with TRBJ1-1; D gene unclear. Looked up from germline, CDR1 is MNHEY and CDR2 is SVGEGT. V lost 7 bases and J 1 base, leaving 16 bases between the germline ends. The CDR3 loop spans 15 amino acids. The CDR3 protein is CASKYWREPNTEAFF. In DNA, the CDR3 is TGTGCCAGCAAATACTGGAGGGAGCCGAACACTGAAGCTTTCTTT.

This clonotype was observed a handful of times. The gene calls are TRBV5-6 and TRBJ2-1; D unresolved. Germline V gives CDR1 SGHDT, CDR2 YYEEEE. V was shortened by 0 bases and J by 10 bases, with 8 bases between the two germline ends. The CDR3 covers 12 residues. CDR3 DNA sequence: TGTGCCAGCAGCTTGGAGCCGAAGGAGCAGTTCTTC. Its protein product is CASSLEPKEQFF.

The CDR3 region has the DNA TGTGCCAGCAGCTTCCCGCCGCGGGATACGCAGTATTTT. The encoded protein is CASSFPPRDTQYF. The chain is built from TRBV12-3 or TRBV12-4 and TRBJ2-3; D not resolved. CDR3 length equals 13 residues. With 6 bases removed from V and 6 bases from J, the gap between germline ends came to 13 bases.

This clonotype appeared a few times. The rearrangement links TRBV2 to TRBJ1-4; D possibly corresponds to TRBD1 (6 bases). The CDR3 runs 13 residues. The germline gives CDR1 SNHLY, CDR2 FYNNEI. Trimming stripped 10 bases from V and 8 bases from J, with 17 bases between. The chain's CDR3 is CAILRDIREKLFF. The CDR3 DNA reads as TGTGCCATCCTCCGGGACATTCGAGAAAAACTGTTTTTT.

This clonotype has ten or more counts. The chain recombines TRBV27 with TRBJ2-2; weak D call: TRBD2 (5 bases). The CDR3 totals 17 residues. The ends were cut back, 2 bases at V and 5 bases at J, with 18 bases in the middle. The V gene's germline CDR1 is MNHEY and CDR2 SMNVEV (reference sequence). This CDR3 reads CASSLTLVAGPTGELFF. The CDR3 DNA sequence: TGTGCCAGCAGTTTAACCCTTGTCGCGGGCCCAACCGGGGAGCTGTTTTTT.

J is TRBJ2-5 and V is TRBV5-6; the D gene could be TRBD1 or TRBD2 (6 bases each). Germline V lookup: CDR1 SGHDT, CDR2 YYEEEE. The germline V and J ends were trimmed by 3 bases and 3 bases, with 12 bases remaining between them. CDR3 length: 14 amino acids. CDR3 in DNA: TGTGCCAGCAGCTCTATGGGGGGCGAAGAGACCCAGTACTTC. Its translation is CASSSMGGEETQYF.

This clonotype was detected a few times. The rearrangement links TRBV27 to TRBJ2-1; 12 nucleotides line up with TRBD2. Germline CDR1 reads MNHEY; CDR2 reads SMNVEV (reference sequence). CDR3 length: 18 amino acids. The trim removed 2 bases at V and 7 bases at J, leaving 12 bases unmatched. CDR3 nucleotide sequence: TGTGCCAGCAGTTTAGGTAGGGCTAGCGGGAGGGATCCTAATGAGCAGTTCTTC. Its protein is CASSLGRASGRDPNEQFF.

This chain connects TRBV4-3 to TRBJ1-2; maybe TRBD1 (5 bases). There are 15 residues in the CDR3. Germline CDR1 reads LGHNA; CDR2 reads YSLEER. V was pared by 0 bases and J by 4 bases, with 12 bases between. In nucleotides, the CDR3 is TGCGCCAGCAGCCAAGATATCGCCAGGGTCTATGGCTACACCTTC. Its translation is CASSQDIARVYGYTF.

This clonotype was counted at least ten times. CDR3 region: CASSPQGGRAGETQYF. CDR3 coding DNA: TGTGCCAGCAGCCCCCAAGGGGGGAGGGCCGGTGAGACCCAGTACTTC. The J gene is TRBJ2-5, the V gene TRBV7-2; TRBD2 is a possible D gene (7 bases). The V gene lost 5 bases and the J gene lost 5 bases, with 21 bases spanning the gap. The germline gives CDR1 SGHTA, CDR2 FQGNSA. The CDR3 consists of 16 residues.

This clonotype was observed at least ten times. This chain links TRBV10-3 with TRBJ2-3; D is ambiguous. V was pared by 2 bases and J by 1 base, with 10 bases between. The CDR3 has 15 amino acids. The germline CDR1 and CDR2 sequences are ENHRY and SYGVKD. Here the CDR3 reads CAISERGLGTDTQYF. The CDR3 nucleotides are TGTGCCATCAGTGAGCGAGGTCTGGGCACAGATACGCAGTATTTT.